The 10 T cell receptor beta chains listed next were all sequenced from one sample in a study of neurological immune-mediated disorders. TCRdb re-called the 5' RACE reads with MiXCR, one entry per CDR3 protein. The sample carries tens of thousands of distinct CDR3 sequences, 13% to 15% recorded once. The sample taken for sequencing was PBMCs. The receptors were gathered from a woman in her forties or fifties in good health.

A note on this clonotype: This clone may be a read error of a much larger clone one base away. CDR3 loop: CASSAGRGRNIQYF. CDR3 DNA sequence: TGCGCCAGCAGCGCCGGGAGAGGGAGAAACATTCAGTACTTC. The J gene is TRBJ2-4, the V gene TRBV5-1, with D tentatively TRBD2 (6 bases). V lost 4 bases, J lost 6 bases, and 14 bases lay in between. From germline, CDR1 is SGHRS and CDR2 YFSETQ. The CDR3 runs 14 residues.

This clonotype has ten or more counts. The V gene is TRBV20-1, the J gene TRBJ2-1; the match to TRBD2 covers 10 bases. Germline CDR1 is DFQATT and CDR2 is SNEGSKA (reference sequence). The CDR3 is 14 amino acids. J gave up 7 bases and V 5 bases, and 8 bases lay outside the gene matches. The CDR3 bases are TGCAGTGCTTTCCCAGCGGGGGGGCCGAATGAGCAGTTCTTC. Protein sequence: CSAFPAGGPNEQFF.

As regards this clonotype: One junction end does not reproduce the germline sequence, and a read error may be involved. The gene calls are TRBV20-1 and TRBJ2-5; weak D call: TRBD1 (6 bases). The CDR3 sequence is 14 residues long. Looked up from germline, CDR1 is DFQATT and CDR2 is SNEGSKA (reference sequence). CDR3 sequence reads: CGARNDRGSETQYF. CDR3 nucleotide sequence: TGCGGTGCTAGAAATGATAGGGGGTCGGAGACCCAGTACTTC.

Many counts were recorded for this clonotype. The chain joins TRBV28 to TRBJ2-4; D not resolved. The V gene lost 2 bases and the J gene lost 2 bases, with 16 bases spanning the gap. The CDR3 is 17 amino acids. Germline V gene data show CDR1 as MDHEN and CDR2 as SYDVKM. The CDR3 bases are TGTGCCAGCAGTTTACTGACTGCTGGAACGACCAAAAACATTCAGTACTTC. Translation gives CASSLLTAGTTKNIQYF.

CDR3 in DNA: TGCAGTGCTAACGGGAGGGGCGGGAGGGAGACCCAGTACTTC. Translation gives CSANGRGGRETQYF. The chain uses TRBV20-1 and TRBJ2-5, with 8 bases fitting TRBD2. Germline loops: CDR1 DFQATT, CDR2 SNEGSKA (reference sequence). V lost 4 bases and J lost 5; bases outside the gene matches: 9. This CDR3 region has 14 residues.

This clonotype has a count of ten or more. CDR3 in DNA: TGTGCCAGCTCACGCGGACAGGGGAGCGCGGATACGCAGTATTTT. Protein product: CASSRGQGSADTQYF. The chain couples TRBV18 to TRBJ2-3; 9 bases are shared with TRBD1. The CDR3 is made up of 15 amino acids. Trimming took 4 bases from V and 6 from J; bases not matched to a gene: 8. The germline gives CDR1 KGHSH, CDR2 LQKENI.

This clonotype was found many times. J is TRBJ2-7 and V is TRBV20-1, with D possibly TRBD1 on 6 matching bases. The CDR3 length is 12 residues. The germline V gene encodes CDR1 DFQATT and CDR2 SNEGSKA (reference sequence). Trimming left V 3 bases short and J 10 bases short, with 16 bases between. The CDR3 spells CSARGATGNQYF. The DNA for the CDR3 is TGCAGTGCTAGGGGGGCCACCGGCAATCAGTACTTC.

The chain carries TRBV7-2 and TRBJ2-7; D not certain. V lost 5 bases and J lost 2, with 13 bases in between. Germline V gives CDR1 SGHTA, CDR2 FQGNSA. The CDR3 has 14 amino acids. In nucleotides, the CDR3 is TGTGCCAGCAGCCAAATGGGCATAACCTACGAGCAGTACTTC. Protein: CASSQMGITYEQYF.

This clonotype was picked up many times. The V call is TRBV12-3 or TRBV12-4, the J call TRBJ2-5; perhaps TRBD1 as D (5 bases). The ends were cut back, 6 bases at V and 1 base at J, with 21 bases in the middle. The length of the CDR3 is 17 residues. The CDR3 DNA follows: TGTGCCAGCAGCATCTGGCCCCCGGACACCTTCCAAGAGACCCAGTACTTC. It yields the protein CASSIWPPDTFQETQYF.

This clonotype came up many times. CDR3 amino acids: CASSPGGTGGTYNEQFF. The CDR3 DNA is TGCGCCAGCAGCCCCGGTGGGACAGGGGGGACCTACAATGAGCAGTTCTTC. The chain joins TRBV5-1 to TRBJ2-1; 11 bases agree with TRBD1. The length of the CDR3 is 17 residues. Unmatched junction bases numbered 8, after V lost 4 bases and J lost 2 bases. In germline, CDR1 is SGHRS, CDR2 YFSETQ.